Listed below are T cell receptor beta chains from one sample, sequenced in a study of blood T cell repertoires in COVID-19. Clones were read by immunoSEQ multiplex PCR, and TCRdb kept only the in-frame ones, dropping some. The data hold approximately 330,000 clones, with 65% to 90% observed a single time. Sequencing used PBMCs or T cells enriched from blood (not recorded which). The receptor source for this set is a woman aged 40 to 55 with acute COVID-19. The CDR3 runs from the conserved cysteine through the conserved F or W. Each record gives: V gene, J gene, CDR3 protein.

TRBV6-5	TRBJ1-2	CATHRGSLNYGYTF
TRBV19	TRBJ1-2	CASSADRGVYGYTF
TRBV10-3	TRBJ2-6	CAISDRRDVQTGANVLTF
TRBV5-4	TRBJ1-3	CASSLRDSGNTIYF
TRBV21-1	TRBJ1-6	CASSKGTPYNSPLHF
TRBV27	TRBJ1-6	CASSSVDRGHNSPLHF
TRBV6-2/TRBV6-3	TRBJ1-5	CASSQQGAYNQPQHF
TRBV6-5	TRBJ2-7	CASSRDRGYEQYF
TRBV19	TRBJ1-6	CATLRSPLHF
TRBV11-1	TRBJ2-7	CASSLATSGLYEQYF
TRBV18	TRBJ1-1	CASSQGAGTEAFF
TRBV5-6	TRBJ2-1	CASFQGGWGDEQFF
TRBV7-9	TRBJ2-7	CASSPGGTYEQYF
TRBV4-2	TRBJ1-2	CASSQDFATGNYGYTF
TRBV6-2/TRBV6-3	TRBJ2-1	CASSYAPGGLYNEQFF
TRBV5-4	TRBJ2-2	CASSYRQGTYTGELFF
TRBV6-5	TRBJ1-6	CASSYSPRTGNSPLHF
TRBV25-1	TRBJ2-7	CASSEAAGQGPYEQYF
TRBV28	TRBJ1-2	CASSTYSGGFGYTF
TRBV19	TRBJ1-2	CASSSPTGDSGYTF
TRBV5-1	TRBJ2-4	CASSLSTQGAKNIQYF
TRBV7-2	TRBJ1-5	CASSSTGGGQPQHF